The present T cell receptor (beta chain) was sequenced within a study of tumor-infiltrating lymphocytes in oesophageal squamous cell carcinoma. MiXCR, run by TCRdb on the PCR reads, gives a single entry per CDR3 protein. This sample has some 21,000 distinct CDR3 sequences; 35% to 45% occur once, and the top ten carry less than 45%. Deletions cut 1 base from V and 10 bases from J, with 17 bases between. Per germline, CDR1 SGHVS and CDR2 FNYEAQ. The CDR3 covers 15 residues. The sequenced sample was esophageal tumor tissue. The receptor comes from a male donor with esophageal squamous cell carcinoma. The chain is built from TRBV7-6 and TRBJ2-1; D is uncertain. CDR3 nucleotides: TGTGCCAGCAGCTTAGAAGGGCAGCGAAGGTACGAGCAGTTCTTC. This sequence encodes CASSLEGQRRYEQFF.